This T cell receptor (beta chain) was identified in a study of T cells expressing NK-cell markers. The CDR3 consists of 14 residues. For each CDR3 protein, TCRdb gives one entry from its re-call of the 5' RACE reads, without DNA. The sample has 150,000 to 180,000 distinct CDR3 sequences. Points on this clonotype: Antigen specificity is unknown.

General study findings and limits: Clones of NKG2C+ T cells that had expanded were of unclear HCMV specificity. Topping the CD3+CD56-NKG2C+ fraction as well were these clonotypes, in several donors.

Specimen: blood T cells: a sorted CD56 or NKG2C T cell subset, CD4+ or CD8+ T cells, or bulk PBMC T cells (not recorded which). V is TRBV12-3 or TRBV12-4 and J is TRBJ2-1. The origin of this receptor is a woman aged 50 to 60 in good health. The CDR3 here is CASIPDALPNEQFF.